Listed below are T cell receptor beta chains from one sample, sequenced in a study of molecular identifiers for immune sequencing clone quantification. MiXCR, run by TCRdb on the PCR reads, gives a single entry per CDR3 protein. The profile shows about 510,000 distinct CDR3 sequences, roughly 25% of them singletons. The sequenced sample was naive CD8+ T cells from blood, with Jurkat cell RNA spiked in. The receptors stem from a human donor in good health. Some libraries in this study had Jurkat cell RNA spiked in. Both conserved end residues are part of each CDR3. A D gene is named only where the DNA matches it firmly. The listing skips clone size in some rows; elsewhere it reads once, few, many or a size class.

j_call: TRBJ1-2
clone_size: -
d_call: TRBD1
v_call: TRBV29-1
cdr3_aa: CSVEGQGTGYTF
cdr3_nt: TGCAGCGTTGAGGGACAGGGTACTGGCTACACCTTC

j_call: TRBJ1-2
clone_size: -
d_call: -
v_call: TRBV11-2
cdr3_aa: CASSLGWGDYSYTF
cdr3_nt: TGTGCCAGCAGCTTAGGATGGGGGGACTATAGCTACACCTTC

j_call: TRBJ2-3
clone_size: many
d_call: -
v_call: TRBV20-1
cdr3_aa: CSAQDQVAHFTDTQYF
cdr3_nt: TGCAGTGCCCAGGATCAGGTGGCGCATTTCACAGATACGCAGTATTTT

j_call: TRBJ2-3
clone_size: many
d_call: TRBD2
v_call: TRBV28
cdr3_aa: CASNLLAGGADTQYF
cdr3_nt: TGTGCCAGCAATCTCCTAGCGGGAGGCGCAGATACGCAGTATTTT

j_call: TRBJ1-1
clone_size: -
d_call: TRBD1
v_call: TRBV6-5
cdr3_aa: CASSLTGEEAFF
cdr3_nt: TGTGCCAGCAGTCTGACAGGGGAGGAAGCTTTCTTT

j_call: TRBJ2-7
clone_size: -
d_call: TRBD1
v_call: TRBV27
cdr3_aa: CASSRDGTVAYEQYF
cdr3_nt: TGTGCCAGCAGTAGAGACGGGACAGTAGCTTACGAGCAGTACTTC

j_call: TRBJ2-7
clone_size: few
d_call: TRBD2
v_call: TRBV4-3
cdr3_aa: CASSQGTSVSYEQYF
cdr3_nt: TGCGCCAGCAGCCAAGGGACTAGCGTCTCCTACGAGCAGTACTTC

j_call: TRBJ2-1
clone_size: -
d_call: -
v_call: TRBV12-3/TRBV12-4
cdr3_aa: CASSLGDVYNEQSF
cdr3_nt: TGTGCCAGCAGTTTAGGGGACGTCTACAATGAGCAGTCCTTC

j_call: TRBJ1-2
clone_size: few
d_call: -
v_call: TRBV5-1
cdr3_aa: CASSSAGDFYGYTF
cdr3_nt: TGCGCCAGCAGCTCAGCTGGGGATTTCTATGGCTACACCTTC

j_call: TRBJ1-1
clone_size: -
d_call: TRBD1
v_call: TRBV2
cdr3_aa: CASSENKAGGKTTEAFF
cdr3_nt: TGTGCCAGCAGTGAAAATAAGGCAGGGGGGAAGACCACTGAAGCTTTCTTT

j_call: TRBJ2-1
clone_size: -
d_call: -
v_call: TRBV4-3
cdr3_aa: CASSQDYNGGPYNGQFF
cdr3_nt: TGCGCCAGCAGCCAAGATTATAACGGGGGGCCCTACAATGGGCAGTTCTTC

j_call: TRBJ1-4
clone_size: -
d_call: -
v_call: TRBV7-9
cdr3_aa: CASSKGTDVLEKLFF
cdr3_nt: TGTGCCAGCAGCAAAGGTACAGACGTGCTTGAAAAACTGTTTTTT

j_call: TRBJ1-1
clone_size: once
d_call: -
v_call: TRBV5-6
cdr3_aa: CASRPTVGTEALF
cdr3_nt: TGTGCCAGCAGGCCTACAGTTGGCACTGAAGCTCTCTTT

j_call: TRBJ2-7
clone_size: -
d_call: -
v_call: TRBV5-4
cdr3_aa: CASSSTPLAGGGSYEQYF
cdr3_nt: TGTGCCAGCAGCTCCACCCCTTTGGCAGGGGGAGGGAGCTACGAGCAGTACTTC

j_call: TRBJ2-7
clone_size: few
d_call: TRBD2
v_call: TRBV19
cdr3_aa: CASSMGTGGTYEQYF
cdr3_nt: TGTGCCAGTAGTATGGGGACGGGAGGCACCTACGAGCAGTACTTC

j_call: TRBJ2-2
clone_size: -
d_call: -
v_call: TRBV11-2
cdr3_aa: CASSLNLGLPNTGELFF
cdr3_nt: TGTGCCAGCAGCCTCAACTTGGGACTCCCGAACACCGGGGAGCTGTTTTTT

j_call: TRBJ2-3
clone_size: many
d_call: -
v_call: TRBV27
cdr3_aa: CASSLSLGPSTDTQYF
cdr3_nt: TGTGCCAGCAGTTTATCCCTGGGCCCTAGCACAGATACGCAGTATTTT

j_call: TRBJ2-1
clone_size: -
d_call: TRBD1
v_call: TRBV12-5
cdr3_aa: CASGLAQGVGVDEQFF
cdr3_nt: TGTGCTAGTGGTTTGGCACAGGGGGTCGGGGTGGATGAGCAGTTCTTC

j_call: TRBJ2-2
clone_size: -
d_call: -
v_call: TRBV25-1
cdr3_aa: CASSAGNHGELFF
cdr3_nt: TGTGCCAGCAGTGCCGGGAACCACGGGGAGCTGTTTTTT

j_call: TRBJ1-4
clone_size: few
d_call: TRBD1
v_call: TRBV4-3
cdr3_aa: CASSQAPQTGVGEKLFF
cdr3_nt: TGCGCCAGCAGCCAGGCACCTCAGACAGGGGTTGGTGAAAAACTGTTTTTT

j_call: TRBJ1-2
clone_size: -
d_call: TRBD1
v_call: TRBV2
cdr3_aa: CASGPRPGQGALFSYGYTF
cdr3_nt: TGTGCCAGCGGTCCCCGGCCGGGACAGGGGGCCCTATTTAGCTATGGCTACACCTTC

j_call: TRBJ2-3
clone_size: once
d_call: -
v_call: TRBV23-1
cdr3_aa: CASSQPQGVKRREGVPSTDTQYF
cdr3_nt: TGCGCCAGCAGTCAACCACAGGGGGTGAAGAGGCGGGAGGGGGTTCCCAGCACAGATACGCAGTATTTT

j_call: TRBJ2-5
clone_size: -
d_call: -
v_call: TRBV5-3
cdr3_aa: CASSLLGEQETQYF
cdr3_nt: TGTGCCAGCAGCTTGTTAGGTGAACAAGAGACCCAGTACTTC

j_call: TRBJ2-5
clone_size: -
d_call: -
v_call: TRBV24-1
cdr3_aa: CATSDFYGSQETQYF
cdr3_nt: TGTGCCACCAGTGATTTTTACGGGTCCCAAGAGACCCAGTACTTC

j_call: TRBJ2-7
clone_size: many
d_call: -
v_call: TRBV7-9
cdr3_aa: CASSPSGVEQYF
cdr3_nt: TGTGCCAGCAGCCCGAGTGGGGTCGAGCAGTACTTC

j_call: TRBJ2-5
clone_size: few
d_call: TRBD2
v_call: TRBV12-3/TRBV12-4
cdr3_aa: CASSDQGAGKETQYF
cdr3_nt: TGTGCCAGCAGTGACCAGGGAGCGGGGAAAGAGACCCAGTACTTC

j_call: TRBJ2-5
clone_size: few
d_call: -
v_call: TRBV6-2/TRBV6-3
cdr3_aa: CASSLDIPGRTQYF
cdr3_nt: TGTGCCAGCAGCCTTGACATCCCCGGAAGGACCCAGTACTTC

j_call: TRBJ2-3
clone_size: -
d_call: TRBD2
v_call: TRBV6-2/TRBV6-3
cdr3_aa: CASKPGLAVDTQYF
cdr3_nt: TGTGCCAGCAAACCGGGACTAGCTGTGGATACGCAGTATTTT

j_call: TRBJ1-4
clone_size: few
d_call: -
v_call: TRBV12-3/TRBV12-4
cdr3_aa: CASSLARALNEKLFF
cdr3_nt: TGTGCCAGCAGTTTAGCCCGGGCCCTTAATGAAAAACTGTTTTTT

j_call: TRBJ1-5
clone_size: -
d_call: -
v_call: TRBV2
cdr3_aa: CASSETGPQHF
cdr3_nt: TGTGCCAGCAGTGAAACCGGGCCCCAGCATTTT

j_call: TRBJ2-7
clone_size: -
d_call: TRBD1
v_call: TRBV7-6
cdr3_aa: CASSPMPGTGNSYEQYF
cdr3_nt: TGTGCCAGCAGCCCAATGCCCGGGACAGGGAACTCCTACGAGCAGTACTTC

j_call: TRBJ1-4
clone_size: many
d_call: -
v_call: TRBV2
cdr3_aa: CASSEAHLRGEKLFF
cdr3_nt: TGTGCCAGCAGTGAAGCGCATCTCAGGGGTGAAAAACTGTTTTTT

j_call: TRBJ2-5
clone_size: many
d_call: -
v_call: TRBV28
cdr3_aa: CATDPEGRRQETQYF
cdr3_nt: TGTGCCACCGACCCAGAGGGACGACGTCAAGAGACCCAGTACTTC

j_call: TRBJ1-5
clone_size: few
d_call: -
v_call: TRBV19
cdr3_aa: CATTRGGNQPQHF
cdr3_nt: TGTGCCACCACCCGGGGGGGCAATCAGCCCCAGCATTTT

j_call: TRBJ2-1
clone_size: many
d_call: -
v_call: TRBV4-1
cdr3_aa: CASSQDPARGLTAEQFF
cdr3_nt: TGCGCCAGCAGCCAAGATCCGGCCAGGGGACTAACTGCTGAGCAGTTCTTC

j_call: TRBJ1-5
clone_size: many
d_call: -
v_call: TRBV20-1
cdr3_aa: CSASGPRNQPQHF
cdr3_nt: TGCAGTGCCTCCGGCCCTAGGAATCAGCCCCAGCATTTT

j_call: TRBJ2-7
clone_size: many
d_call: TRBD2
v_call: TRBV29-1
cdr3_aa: CSVVGGRALEQYF
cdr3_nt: TGCAGCGTTGTAGGCGGGAGGGCCCTCGAGCAGTACTTC

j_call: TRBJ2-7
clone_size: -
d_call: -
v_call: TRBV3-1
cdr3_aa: CASSPGYAPYF
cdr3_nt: TGTGCCAGCAGCCCCGGGTACGCGCCGTACTTC

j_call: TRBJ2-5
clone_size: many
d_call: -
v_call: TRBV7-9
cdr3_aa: CASSLAKGEQETQYF
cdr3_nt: TGTGCCAGCAGCTTAGCCAAAGGAGAACAAGAGACCCAGTACTTC

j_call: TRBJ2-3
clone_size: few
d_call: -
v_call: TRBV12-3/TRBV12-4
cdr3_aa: CASSFYRYTDTQYF
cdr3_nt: TGTGCCAGCAGTTTTTACCGATACACAGATACGCAGTATTTT

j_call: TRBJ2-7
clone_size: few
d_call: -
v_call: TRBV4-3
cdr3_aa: CASSQDMAGLSYEQYF
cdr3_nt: TGCGCCAGCAGCCAAGATATGGCAGGTCTATCCTACGAGCAGTACTTC